This T cell receptor (beta chain) was sequenced in a study of healthy donors' naive CD4 and CD8 T cells. Germline V gives CDR1 SQVTM, CDR2 ANQGSEA. The CDR3 length is 15 residues. V was trimmed by 6 bases and J by 4 bases, leaving 22 bases between them. A linear amplification protocol produced the TCR libraries from roughly 0.5 ug of total RNA. TCRdb reprocessed the reads via MiXCR and lists one record per CDR3 protein. The sample consists of roughly 200,000 distinct CDR3 sequences, around 74% of them appearing once. This clonotype was observed a few times. This sequence originates from a pool of human donors in good health; the sample pools cells from several healthy donors. The sequenced material came from naive CD4+ and CD8+ T cells sorted from blood, pooled from several donors. This chain connects TRBV29-1 to TRBJ2-7, with D possibly matching TRBD2 (5 bases). CDR3 loop: CSVAQLGRVMYEQYF. The DNA for the CDR3 is TGCAGCGTAGCCCAATTAGGGAGAGTAATGTACGAGCAGTACTTC.